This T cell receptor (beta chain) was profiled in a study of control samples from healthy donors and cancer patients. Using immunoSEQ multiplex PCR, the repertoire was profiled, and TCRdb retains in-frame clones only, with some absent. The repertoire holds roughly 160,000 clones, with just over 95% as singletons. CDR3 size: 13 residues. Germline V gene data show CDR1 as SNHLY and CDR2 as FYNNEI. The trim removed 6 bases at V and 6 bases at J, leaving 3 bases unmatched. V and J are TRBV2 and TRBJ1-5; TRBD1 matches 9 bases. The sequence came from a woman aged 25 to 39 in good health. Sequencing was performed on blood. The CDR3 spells CASRGQGGQPQHF. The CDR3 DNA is TGTGCCAGCAGGGGACAGGGCGGTCAGCCCCAGCATTTT.